Included here is one T cell receptor beta chain sequence, with context. Its cognate antigen has yet to be identified. The input lacks base qualities; no much larger clone sits a single base away. The data originate from a study of cytomegalovirus exposure and HLA in healthy donors (dated by TCRdb to about 2017). About the study as a whole: According to an earlier analysis of around 600 of the donors, about 179 million T cells yielded 117 million unique TCR beta sequences and around 300 Gb of sequence data. Around 320 gigabases of sequencing data and approximately 85 million unique TCR sequences were included in an early release covering several hundred HLA-typed donors. Of the roughly 400 genotyped donors, 65% to 90% were placed in the genetic ancestry cluster associated with self-reported Caucasian donors. The study was designed to test whether signatures of past pathogen exposure could be identified by cataloging public T cell receptors. The study profiled the T cell repertoires of hundreds of subjects by immunosequencing and related them to cytomegalovirus serostatus. Along with the roughly 700-subject first cohort, a separate validation cohort of roughly 110 different subjects was used. The study combined high-throughput TCR immunosequencing, statistical association of individual TCRs with disease status, and machine learning to predict cytomegalovirus infection status. A later analysis re-examined previously published TCR beta repertoires from more than 600 donors and added high-resolution HLA genotyping to investigate patterns of TCR occurrence. Rather than using new phenotypic data, the later analysis identified candidate immune exposures from TCR beta sequences and from how often those sequences occurred across donors. An earlier analysis of fewer than 700 of the donors applied high-throughput TCR beta sequencing to assess whether each TCR beta V gene segment acted as functional or pseudogenic. Donor age, sex, ethnicity and CMV serostatus were collected together with the repertoire data. Genome-wide SNP genotypes for about 60% of the roughly 670 donors were used in a later genetic analysis, which treated that subset as a discovery cohort. Every discovery cohort repertoire had been produced on one sequencing platform. Both class I and class II loci were covered by HLA typing, at four-digit resolution. Typing coverage varied by locus: roughly 629-630 donors for A, B, C, DRB1 and DQB1; more than 500 for DQA1; nearly 610 for DPA1; some 470 for DPB1. Roughly 5 DR-DQ haplotypes were handled as single units for association and clustering, since linkage in the cohort was strong. On average, 235,054 unique TCR beta nucleotide sequences were sequenced per donor among several hundred genotyped donors of the cohort, with 15% to 20% of those sequences being non-productive. The full study reports these points: Because some donors lacked HLA typing at each locus, the association tests relied only on the typed subset. In a later analysis, the rate of TCR association differed among HLA loci, with DRB1 alleles having the most associated TCRs and HLA-C alleles having the fewest. While some public TCRs were present in many individuals, most TCR sequences turned up only very rarely across donors. Linkage disequilibrium might explain the correlated functional status among segregating V segments, but an unknown experimental factor could not be ruled out. The study listed approximately 150 TCR beta chains as associated with cytomegalovirus. The only immune exposure information available for the cohort was CMV serostatus. Most CMV-associated TCR beta chains appeared to be HLA-restricted in a later analysis, and the HLA associations seemed to be driven largely by CMV exposure. In an earlier analysis of approximately 590 of the donors, most TCR beta V segments appeared in productive rearrangements about 90% or about 30% of the time, broadly matching IMGT annotations. Over 15 rarely observed V segments, including chromosome 9 orphons, were excluded from the earlier analysis of about 610 of the donors because counts were too low. Some IMGT-functional V segments, including TRBV6-2 and TRBV6-3, could not be distinguished by the 87-base-pair reads and were therefore excluded. Strong co-occurrence of HLA alleles, especially DR and DQ, made assigning TCR associations to individual alleles difficult. The authors suggested that the approach could potentially be generalized to other disease states and immunological phenotypes. In a later analysis, several top co-occurrence clusters were reported to appear linked to parvovirus B19, influenza, CMV and Epstein-Barr virus. A later analysis found that HLA-associated TCR beta chains were more clonally expanded and had lower generation probabilities than equally common non-associated chains. At a false discovery rate of 0.05, a later analysis linked around 17,000 TCR beta sequences to specific HLA alleles. A further reported finding was that TCR beta sequences accurately predicted the HLA-A and HLA-B alleles for most subjects in the first cohort. A later genetic analysis reported fewer N-insertions in productive TCRs among donors in an Asian-associated ancestry cluster than the approximately 670-donor mean. The classifier was reported to diagnose cytomegalovirus status with high specificity and sensitivity in both the original and validation cohorts. Only TCR beta chains were sequenced in this cohort, and the absence of alpha or paired-chain data limited detectable features. In vitro tests confirmed that a few of the cytomegalovirus-associated TCR beta chains recognize cytomegalovirus antigens. The sequencing pipeline was judged likely to have produced a cluster of highly shared sequence variants as a technical artifact. Presence/absence analyses assumed roughly uniform sequencing depth across donors, an assumption that may not hold. In a later genetic analysis, a missense DCLRE1C variant was associated with V-gene and J-gene trimming of TCR beta chains, and the association was replicated in an independent cohort.

In the germline V gene, CDR1 corresponds to SGHVS and CDR2 to FQNEAQ. CDR3 length: 16 amino acids, cysteine to phenylalanine. The retained sequence is limited to the CDR3, 48 bases, with the frame set at the first base. V is cut by 1 base and J by 2 bases, and the space between the germline ends is 12 bases. Receptor amplification or capture employed the immunoSEQ multiplex PCR assay. For the multiplex PCR, a mixture combining 60 forward primers for TCR Vbeta segments and 13 reverse primers for TCR Jbeta segments was used. Amplification of the CDR3 region of rearranged TCR beta genes was performed with a multiplex PCR assay on genomic DNA. The amplified TCR beta libraries were sequenced on the Illumina HiSeq System as 87-base-pair reads. The authors' analysis ran thus. Across the 500 to 750 repertoires, a later analysis counted around 80 million unique TCR beta chains, approximately 10 million of which were shared by at least two donors. Raw reads were error-corrected and collapsed into unique sequences by a nearest-neighbor algorithm in which closely related sequences were merged to remove PCR and sequencing errors. CDR3 sequences were aligned to IMGT reference sequences to assign V, D and J gene segments. For a sequence to be retained, a match of at least six nucleotides to both a V gene segment and a J gene segment was required. A rearrangement counted as productive if the CDR3 had no stop codons and remained in frame with V and J, and every other rearrangement counted as non-productive. Following IMGT convention, CDR3 was defined as the stretch from the second conserved V-encoded cysteine up to the conserved J-encoded phenylalanine. The earlier analysis of about 500 of the donors excluded sequences that lacked an unambiguous match to a single V gene segment. In an earlier analysis of several hundred of the donors, V segments were called functional above 56.7% productive rearrangements and were called segregating when the between-donor standard deviation exceeded 5%. To diagnose cytomegalovirus status from the catalog of TCR beta chain sequences, a statistical classification framework was built. V and J gene assignment, in a later analysis, came from comparing TCR nucleotide sequences with IMGT/GENE-DB human TR gene sequences. Using the TCRdist pipeline, a later analysis assigned CDR3 sequences along with most-parsimonious VDJ recombination scenarios. In a later analysis, every TCR beta chain was defined by the combination of its CDR3 amino acid sequence and its V-gene family, and reads without a unique V-gene family were dropped. To address suspected cross-contamination and a sequencing artifact, a later analysis removed 592 highly shared, low-generation-probability nucleotide sequences. A later analysis calculated a clonal expansion index for each public chain from normalized within-repertoire ranks of inferred template counts. A later analysis computed generation probabilities with a VDJ recombination model fitted to out-of-frame rearrangements, and checked the results against IGoR. Hypergeometric tests were used in a later analysis to score TCR-TCR, TCR-HLA and TCR-CMV co-occurrence, with a repertoire-size bias correction applied to the TCR pairs. False discovery rates were estimated in a later analysis by permuting HLA or CMV assignments 20 times. In a later analysis, co-occurring TCRs were grouped using DBSCAN, with TCRdist sequence similarity added in when clustering inside HLA-allele-positive subsets. Repertoires with fewer than 30,000 or more than 120,000 public chains, plus five repertoires with anomalous nucleotide sharing, were excluded from co-occurrence clustering. Drawn from immuneACCESS, this table holds only the in-frame rearrangements with V and J called that TCRdb kept. Clones are partly lost; checked studies trace under half to an unresolved V gene and leave the rest unexplained. The V and J calls and clone size were taken over from that table, and D and trimming were inferred from the DNA. Present in this sample are under 150,000 clones, approximately 80% of which were seen just once. The ten largest account for more than 2% of the sample.

The cohort consisted of 666 healthy bone marrow donors. Cohort members were all nominally healthy when sampled, although unrecorded immune exposures were likely present. The donor tested CMV seronegative and was one of the 352 seronegative cohort members. A peripheral blood sample was provided by each donor, and peripheral blood mononuclear cells were used for TCR beta sequencing. Genomic DNA extraction from the blood cell samples was performed with the Qiagen DNeasy Blood Extraction Kit. The source material was PBMCs. The chain joins TRBV7-8 to TRBJ1-5; no D gene call is confident. This clonotype originated in a boy younger than 10 in good health and CMV-seronegative. In nucleotides, the sequence is TGTGCCAGCAGCTTAGACGAGGGTTCGGGCAATCAGCCCCAGCATTTT. This encodes CASSLDEGSGNQPQHF. The full variable domain, with segments outside the CDR3 supplied by the reference TRBV7-8 and TRBJ1-5 proteins, appears as GAGVSQSPRYKVAKRGQDVALRCDPISGHVSLFWYQQALGQGPEFLTYFQNEAQLDKSGLPSDRFFAERPEGSVSTLKIQRTQQEDSAVYLCASSLDEGSGNQPQHFGDGTRLSIL.